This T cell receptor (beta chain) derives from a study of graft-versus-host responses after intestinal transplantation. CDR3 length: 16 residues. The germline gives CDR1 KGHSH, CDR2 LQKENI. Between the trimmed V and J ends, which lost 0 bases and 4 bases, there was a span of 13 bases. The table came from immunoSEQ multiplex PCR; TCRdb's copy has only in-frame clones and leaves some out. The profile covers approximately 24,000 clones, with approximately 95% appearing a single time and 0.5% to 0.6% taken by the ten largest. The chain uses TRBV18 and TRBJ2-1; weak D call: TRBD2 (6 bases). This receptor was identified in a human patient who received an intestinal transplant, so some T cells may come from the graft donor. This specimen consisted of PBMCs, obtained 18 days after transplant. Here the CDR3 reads CASSPPKAGLYNEQFF. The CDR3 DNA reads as TGTGCCAGCTCACCACCGAAGGCGGGGCTGTACAATGAGCAGTTCTTC.